Below, one T cell receptor (beta chain) is given with its context. There is no known antigen for this receptor. No base quality values were provided; no much bigger clone lies one nucleotide off. In light of the paper, this sample's time point label describes: about 28 days (+/-7) after the second vaccine dose. AZD1222 recipients with second doses at about 4 weeks or about 12 weeks were pooled, because spike-specific TCR depth and breadth did not differ between schedules. Vaccinee samples were obtained from the UK trials COV001 and COV002, which included a single-blind randomized controlled phase 2/3 trial of AZD1222 (ChAdOx1 nCoV-19) in healthy adults. For TCRbeta chain sequencing, PBMC samples were collected from trial participants at day 0 and at day 28 after the second dose. The entry originates in a study of T cell responses to AZD1222 COVID-19 vaccine (dated by TCRdb to 2020 to 2023). Regarding the research as a whole: TCR sequencing was performed for more than 230 trial participants, of whom about 210 were given two doses of AZD1222 and some 25 were given two doses of MenACWY control vaccine. Trial participants were enrolled into age subgroups of 18-55, 56-69 and 70-plus years, which contained around 150, 29 and 61 TCR-sequenced participants, respectively.

The CDR3 regions of human TCRbeta chains were analyzed by immunosequencing. Concerning the study's data processing: TCRs in the repertoires were matched against a reference library of SARS-CoV-2-specific TCRs that had been generated with the MIRA antigen-specificity platform. Breadth was defined as the fraction of unique TCRs that were SARS-CoV-2-associated. Depth was defined as the fraction of total T cells that were SARS-CoV-2-associated. Using the MIRA data, each spike-specific TCR was assigned both to the spike region to which the TCR was reactive and to a CD4 or CD8 class. Log10-transformed breadth and depth values were compared by one-way ANOVA with Sidak's multiple comparisons tests. Sourced from immuneACCESS, this table was stored by TCRdb with only in-frame sequences that have V and J called. A share of the clones is absent; for the studies checked, an unresolved V gene accounts for under half, and the remainder has no known explanation. That table furnishes V, J and clone size, whereas the DNA furnished D and trimming. In this sample the table shows about 42,000 clones, about 91% of which occur a single time. The ten most abundant clones make up 25% of the sample.

Based on the germline V gene, the CDR1 and CDR2 sequences are SNHLY and FYNNEI. From cysteine to phenylalanine, the CDR3 is 15 amino acids long. Only the CDR3 DNA is retained, 45 bases long and in frame from the first base. V and J are truncated by 7 bases and 2 bases respectively, leaving an intervening sequence of 15 bases. Overall results and qualifications from the work: Because no samples from the day 14 peak response were available, repertoires could be characterized only after the peak T cell response. The whole spike protein was spanned by vaccine-associated CD4 TCRs, and dominant responses were seen in regions 160-218 and 743-854. Epitopes outside the regions mutated in the B.1.351 and B.1.1.7 variants were reportedly recognized by nearly half of the unique spike-specific TCRs. Spike-specific TCR breadth and depth rose significantly after two AZD1222 doses compared with day 0 and with MenACWY recipients. Most participants were white British and females outnumbered males, and the authors suggested that clonal diversity may have been underestimated. The 56-69-year group was small, and its depth increase did not reach significance, likely because of low power. Conclusions about previously exposed vaccinees were limited because only six AZD1222 recipients were SARS-CoV-2 seropositive at baseline.

This sequence was found in an adult who received the AZD1222 COVID-19 vaccine. The specimen comprised peripheral blood, sampled 28 days after the second AZD1222 dose. The chain joins TRBV2 to TRBJ1-5; TRBD1 could be the D gene, as 5 bases match. The CDR3 in this case is CASTEDGGGNQPQHF. The DNA sequence is TGTGCCAGCACCGAAGACGGGGGGGGCAATCAGCCCCAGCATTTT.